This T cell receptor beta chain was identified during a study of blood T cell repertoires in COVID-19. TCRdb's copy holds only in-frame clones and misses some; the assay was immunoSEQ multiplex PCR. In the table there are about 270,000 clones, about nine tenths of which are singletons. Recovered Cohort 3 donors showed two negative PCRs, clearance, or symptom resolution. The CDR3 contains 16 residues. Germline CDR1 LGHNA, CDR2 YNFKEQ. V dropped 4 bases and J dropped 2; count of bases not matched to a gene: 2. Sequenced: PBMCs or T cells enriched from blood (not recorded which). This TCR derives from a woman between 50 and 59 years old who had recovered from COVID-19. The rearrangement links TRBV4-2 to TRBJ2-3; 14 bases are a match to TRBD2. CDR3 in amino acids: CASSLTSGRDTDTQYF. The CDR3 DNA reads TGTGCCAGCAGCCTGACTAGCGGGAGGGACACAGATACGCAGTATTTT.